What follows are 10 T cell receptor beta chains derived from one specimen sequenced in a study of monozygotic twins with inflammatory bowel disease. Using the 5' RACE reads, TCRdb records one entry per CDR3 protein without DNA. Its table lists approximately 380,000 distinct CDR3 sequences. Source material: blood. The receptors derive from a human donor with ulcerative colitis or Crohn's disease, or a healthy co-twin of an affected twin (not recorded which).

The J gene is TRBJ2-7, the V gene TRBV7-2. In germline, CDR1 is SGHTA, CDR2 FQGNSA. The CDR3 has 12 amino acids. The CDR3 reads CASSAGLYEQYF.

V and J are TRBV6-1 and TRBJ2-7; checking the TCRdb D call of TRBD1 is not possible without DNA. This CDR3 contains 14 residues. The germline V gene encodes CDR1 MNHNS and CDR2 SASEGT. The CDR3 region is CASRLQGATYEQYF.

V is TRBV29-1 and J is TRBJ1-2. CDR1 and CDR2 (germline): SQVTM, ANQGSEA. The CDR3 is 12 amino acids. The CDR3 protein is CSVVQANYGYTF.

The chain is built from TRBV27 and TRBJ2-5; TCRdb's D call, TRBD1, is unchecked because there is no DNA. Looked up from germline, CDR1 is MNHEY and CDR2 is SMNVEV (reference sequence). The CDR3 runs 17 residues. This CDR3 is CASSPIQGRLAQETQYF.

The chain has TRBV5-4 and TRBJ2-7; TCRdb calls TRBD1, which cannot be checked without DNA. Germline loops: CDR1 SGHNT, CDR2 YYREEE (reference sequence). CDR3 length: 16 amino acids. The CDR3 is CASSPSPQGGLYEQYF. The full variable domain, completed using reference TRBV5-4 and TRBJ2-7, is ETGVTQSPTHLIKTRGQQVTLRCSSQSGHNTVSWYQQALGQGPQFIFQYYREEENGRGNFPPRFSGLQFPNYSSELNVNALELDDSALYLCASSPSPQGGLYEQYFGPGTRLTVT.

This CDR3 is CASSEITRPHNYNEQFF. This chain links TRBV2 with TRBJ2-1. The CDR3 has 17 residues. Germline V CDR1 and CDR2: SNHLY, FYNNEI. Drawing the rest from reference TRBV2 and TRBJ2-1, the complete variable domain is EPEVTQTPSHQVTQMGQEVILRCVPISNHLYFYWYRQILGQKVEFLVSFYNNEISEKSEIFDDQFSVERPDGSNFTLKIRSTKLEDSAMYFCASSEITRPHNYNEQFFGPGTRLTVL.

This sequence joins TRBV6-5 and TRBJ2-1; TCRdb's D call of TRBD1 is untestable without DNA. The CDR3 consists of 12 residues. Per the germline V gene, CDR1 is MNHEY and CDR2 is SVGAGI. The CDR3 sequence is CASSLPGFEQFF.

The rearrangement links TRBV4-2 to TRBJ2-7; without DNA, the TCRdb call of TRBD1 cannot be checked. CDR3 size: 17 residues. Germline lookup yields CDR1 LGHNA and CDR2 YNFKEQ. The CDR3 here is CASSHTAGGSSSYEQYF.

V gene TRBV5-4 combines with J gene TRBJ2-2; TCRdb proposes TRBD1, but this gene call is untestable without DNA. CDR3 size: 16 residues. CDR1 and CDR2 (germline): SGHNT, YYREEE (reference sequence). The chain's CDR3 is CASSSVMGQGVGELFF.

The chain employs TRBV6-5 and TRBJ2-2; TCRdb's D call, TRBD2, is unchecked because there is no DNA. The CDR3 sequence is 16 residues long. Per germline, CDR1 MNHEY and CDR2 SVGAGI. CDR3 region: CASSYEAARVTGELFF.